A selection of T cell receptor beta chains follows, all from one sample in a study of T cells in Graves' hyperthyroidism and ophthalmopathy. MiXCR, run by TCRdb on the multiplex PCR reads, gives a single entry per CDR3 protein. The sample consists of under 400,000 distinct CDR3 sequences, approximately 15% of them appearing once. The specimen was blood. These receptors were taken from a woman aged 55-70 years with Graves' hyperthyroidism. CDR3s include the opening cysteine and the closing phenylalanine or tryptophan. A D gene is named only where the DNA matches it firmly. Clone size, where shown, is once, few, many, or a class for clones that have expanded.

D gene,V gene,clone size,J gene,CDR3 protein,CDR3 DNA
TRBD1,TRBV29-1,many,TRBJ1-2,CSVGPWDRPSKYGYTF,TGCAGCGTTGGGCCTTGGGACAGACCCTCGAAGTATGGCTACACCTTC
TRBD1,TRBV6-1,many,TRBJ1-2,CASNKPGQGKDGYTF,TGTGCCAGCAACAAACCGGGACAGGGAAAGGATGGCTACACCTTC
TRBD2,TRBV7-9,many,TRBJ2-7,CASSTWTGGGYEQYF,TGTGCCAGCAGCACCTGGACGGGAGGGGGCTACGAGCAGTACTTC
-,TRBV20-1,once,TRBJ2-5,CSARVETQYF,TGCAGTGCTAGAGTCGAGACCCAGTACTTC
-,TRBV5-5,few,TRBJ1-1,CASSLFREEAFF,TGTGCCAGCAGCTTGTTCAGGGAAGAAGCTTTCTTT
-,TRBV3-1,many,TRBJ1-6,CASSQTGRGNLHF,TGTGCCAGCAGCCAAACGGGACGCGGCAACCTCCACTTT
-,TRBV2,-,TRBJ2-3,CASSGAGGWDTQYF,TGTGCCAGCAGTGGGGCCGGCGGGTGGGATACGCAGTATTTT
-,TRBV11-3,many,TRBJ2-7,CASSLQGGELQEQYF,TGTGCCAGCAGTCTCCAGGGGGGGGAACTACAAGAGCAGTACTTC
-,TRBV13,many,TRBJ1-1,CASSYDSRNTEAFF,TGTGCCAGCAGCTACGACAGCAGGAACACTGAAGCTTTCTTT
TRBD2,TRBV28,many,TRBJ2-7,CASSRRTSSYEQYF,TGTGCCAGCAGTCGTCGGACTAGCTCCTACGAGCAGTACTTC
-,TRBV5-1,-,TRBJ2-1,CASSLVGSPNEQFF,TGCGCCAGCAGCTTGGTGGGCAGCCCCAATGAGCAGTTCTTC
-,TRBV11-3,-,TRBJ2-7,CASSSTGASYEQYF,TGTGCCAGCAGTTCTACCGGGGCCTCCTACGAGCAGTACTTC
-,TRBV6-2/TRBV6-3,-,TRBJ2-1,CASSYGGQYNEQFF,TGTGCCAGCAGTTACGGGGGACAATACAATGAGCAGTTCTTC
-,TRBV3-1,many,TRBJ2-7,CASSQEGTYEQYF,TGTGCCAGCAGCCAAGAGGGGACCTACGAGCAGTACTTC
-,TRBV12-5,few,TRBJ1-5,CASGLGARQHF,TGTGCTAGTGGTTTAGGGGCTAGGCAGCATTTT
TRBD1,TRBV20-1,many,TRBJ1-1,CSASGQGWTEAFF,TGCAGTGCTTCGGGACAGGGGTGGACTGAAGCTTTCTTT
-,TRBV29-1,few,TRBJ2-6,CSVSEFGANVLTF,TGCAGCGTTTCGGAGTTTGGGGCCAACGTCCTGACTTTC
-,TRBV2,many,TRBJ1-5,CASTGEGSQPQHF,TGTGCCAGCACCGGGGAGGGGAGCCAGCCCCAGCATTTT
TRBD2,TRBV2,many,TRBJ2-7,CASSERPAGEYEQYF,TGTGCCAGCAGTGAAAGGCCAGCGGGAGAATACGAGCAGTACTTC
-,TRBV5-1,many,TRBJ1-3,CASSLAGYSGNTIYF,TGCGCCAGCAGCTTGGCAGGGTACTCTGGAAACACCATATATTTT
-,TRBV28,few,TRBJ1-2,CASTTAGHGYTF,TGTGCCAGCACCACGGCGGGCCATGGCTACACCTTC
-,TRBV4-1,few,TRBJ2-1,CASSQESTTYNEQFF,TGCGCCAGCAGCCAAGAGTCAACTACCTACAATGAGCAGTTCTTC
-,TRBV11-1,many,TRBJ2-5,CASSFGLGGWAQETQYF,TGTGCCAGCAGCTTCGGCCTCGGCGGGTGGGCCCAAGAGACCCAGTACTTC
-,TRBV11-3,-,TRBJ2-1,CASSLEGGWSYNEQFF,TGTGCCAGCAGCTTAGAGGGGGGCTGGTCCTACAATGAGCAGTTCTTC
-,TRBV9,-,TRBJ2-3,CASSVDAGDTQYF,TGTGCCAGCAGCGTAGACGCGGGAGATACGCAGTATTTT
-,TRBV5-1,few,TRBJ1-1,CASSFQGETEAFF,TGCGCCAGCAGCTTCCAGGGAGAAACTGAAGCTTTCTTT
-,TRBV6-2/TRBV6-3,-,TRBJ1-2,CASKDPGELNYGYTF,TGTGCCAGCAAAGACCCGGGGGAACTTAACTATGGCTACACCTTC
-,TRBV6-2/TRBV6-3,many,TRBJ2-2,CASSSGYGTGELFF,TGTGCCAGCAGTTCCGGGTACGGCACCGGGGAGCTGTTTTTT
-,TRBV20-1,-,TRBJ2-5,CSAAGGGPETQYF,TGCAGTGCGGCAGGGGGGGGCCCAGAGACCCAGTACTTC
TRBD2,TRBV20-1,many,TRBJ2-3,CSAGLADSTDTQYF,TGCAGTGCCGGACTAGCGGACTCCACAGATACGCAGTATTTT
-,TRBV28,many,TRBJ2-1,CASSLDGASVGYNEQFF,TGTGCCAGCAGTTTAGACGGGGCTAGCGTTGGCTACAATGAGCAGTTCTTC
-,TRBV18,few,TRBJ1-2,CASSLGQSLIYGYTF,TGTGCCAGCTCACTTGGACAGAGTTTAATCTATGGCTACACCTTC
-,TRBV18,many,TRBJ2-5,CASSPPVQQETQYF,TGTGCCAGCTCACCACCGGTACAGCAAGAGACCCAGTACTTC
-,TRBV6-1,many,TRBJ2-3,CASSAVSSTDTQYF,TGTGCCAGCAGTGCCGTTAGCAGCACAGATACGCAGTATTTT
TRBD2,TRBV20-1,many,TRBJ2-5,CSARLAGQETQYF,TGCAGTGCTAGACTAGCGGGGCAAGAGACCCAGTACTTC
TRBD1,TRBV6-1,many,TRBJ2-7,CASATTGVSYEQYF,TGTGCCAGCGCCACGACAGGGGTCTCCTACGAGCAGTACTTC
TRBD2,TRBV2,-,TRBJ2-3,CASTPGLAGTDTQYF,TGCGCCAGCACCCCGGGACTAGCGGGCACAGATACGCAGTATTTT
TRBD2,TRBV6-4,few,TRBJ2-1,CASSGEGTSGVPNEQFF,TGTGCCAGCAGCGGCGAGGGGACTAGCGGGGTCCCAAATGAGCAGTTCTTC
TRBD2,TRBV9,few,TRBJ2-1,CASSGPLAGGPNEQFF,TGTGCCAGCAGCGGGCCCCTAGCGGGAGGGCCCAATGAGCAGTTCTTC
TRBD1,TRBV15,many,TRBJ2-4,CATSRDLSPQGLAKNIQYF,TGTGCCACCAGCAGAGATCTTTCCCCACAGGGGCTTGCCAAAAACATTCAGTACTTC
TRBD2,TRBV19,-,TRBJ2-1,CASSLSGVGEQFF,TGTGCCAGTAGTCTTAGCGGGGTTGGTGAGCAGTTCTTC
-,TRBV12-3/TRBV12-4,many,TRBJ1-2,CASSLDRYYGYTF,TGTGCCAGCAGTTTAGACAGATACTATGGCTACACCTTC
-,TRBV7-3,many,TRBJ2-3,CASSPGTYTDTQYF,TGTGCCAGCAGCCCAGGGACTTACACAGATACGCAGTATTTT